This T cell receptor (beta chain) was captured by sequencing in a study of type 1 regulatory T cells. Study in general: T-allo10 is a Tr1-enriched, alloantigen-specific CD4 T cell product made in vitro. Notes on the study in general: Tr1 cells had a more restricted TCR repertoire than non-Tr1 cells.

The CDR3 has 16 amino acids. V was shortened by 7 bases and J by 0 bases, with 18 bases between the two germline ends. Germline V gene sequence: CDR1 MDHEN, CDR2 SYDVKM. Concerning this clonotype itself: Its antigen remains unknown.

TCRdb recomputed calls from the reads with MiXCR, one row per CDR3 protein. The profile shows roughly 62,000 distinct CDR3 sequences, approximately 60% of them singletons. The chain uses TRBV28 and TRBJ1-1, with D unclear. Sequenced material: cultured non-Tr1 T cells, either the whole culture or a sorted T cell fraction (not recorded which). This receptor was taken from a human donor in good health. CDR3 residues: CASTFQGSGVNTEAFF. CDR3 nucleotide sequence: TGTGCCAGCACTTTCCAAGGGTCTGGCGTGAACACTGAAGCTTTCTTT.